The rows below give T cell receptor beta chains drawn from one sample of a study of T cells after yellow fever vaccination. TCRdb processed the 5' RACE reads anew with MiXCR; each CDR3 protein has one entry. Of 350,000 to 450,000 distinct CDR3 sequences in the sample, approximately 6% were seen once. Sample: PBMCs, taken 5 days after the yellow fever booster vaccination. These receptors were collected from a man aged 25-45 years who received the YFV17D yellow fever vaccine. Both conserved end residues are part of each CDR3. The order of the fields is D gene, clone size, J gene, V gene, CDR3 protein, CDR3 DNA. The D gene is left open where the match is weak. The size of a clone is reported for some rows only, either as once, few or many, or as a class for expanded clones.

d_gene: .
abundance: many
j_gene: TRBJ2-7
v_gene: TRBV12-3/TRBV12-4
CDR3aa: CASSSAAGTPYEQYF
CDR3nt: TGTGCCAGCAGTTCGGCGGCCGGGACCCCCTACGAGCAGTACTTC

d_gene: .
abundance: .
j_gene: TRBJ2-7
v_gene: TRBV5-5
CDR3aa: CAMGAGLLYEQYF
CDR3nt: TGTGCCATGGGCGCTGGGCTCCTATACGAGCAGTACTTC

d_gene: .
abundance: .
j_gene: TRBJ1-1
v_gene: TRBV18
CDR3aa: CASSAQGLENTEAFF
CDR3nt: TGTGCCAGCTCAGCCCAGGGGCTTGAGAACACTGAAGCTTTCTTT

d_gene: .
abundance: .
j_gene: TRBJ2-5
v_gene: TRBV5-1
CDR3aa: CASSWGSQETQYF
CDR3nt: TGCGCCAGCAGCTGGGGGTCCCAAGAGACCCAGTACTTC

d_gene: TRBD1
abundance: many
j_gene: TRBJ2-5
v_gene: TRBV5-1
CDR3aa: CASILSGQGAETQYF
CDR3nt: TGCGCCAGCATACTGTCGGGACAGGGGGCCGAGACCCAGTACTTC

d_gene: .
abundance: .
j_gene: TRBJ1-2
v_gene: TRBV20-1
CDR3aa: CSVRDGRNAFGGYTF
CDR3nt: TGCAGTGTCAGGGACGGGAGGAACGCATTCGGGGGCTACACCTTC

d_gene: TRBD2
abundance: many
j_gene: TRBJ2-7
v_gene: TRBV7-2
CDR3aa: CASSLAGTSGSYEQYF
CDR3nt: TGTGCCAGCAGTTTAGCCGGGACTAGCGGGAGCTACGAGCAGTACTTC

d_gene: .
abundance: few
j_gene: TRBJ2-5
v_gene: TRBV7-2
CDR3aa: CASSEFQWRVREETQYF
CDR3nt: TGTGCCAGCAGCGAATTCCAATGGAGGGTGAGGGAAGAGACCCAGTACTTC

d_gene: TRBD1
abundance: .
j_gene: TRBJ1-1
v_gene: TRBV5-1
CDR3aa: CASSLEDRASGAFF
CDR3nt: TGCGCCAGCAGCCTGGAAGACAGGGCCTCAGGAGCTTTCTTT

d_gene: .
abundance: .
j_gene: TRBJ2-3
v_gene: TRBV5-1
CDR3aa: CASSLGGASTDTLYF
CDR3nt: TGCGCCAGCAGCTTGGGGGGAGCTAGCACAGATACGCTGTATTTT

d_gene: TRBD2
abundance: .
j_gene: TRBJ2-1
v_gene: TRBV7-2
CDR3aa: CASSLTSGSLDEQFF
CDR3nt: TGTGCCAGCAGCTTGACTAGCGGGAGCTTGGATGAGCAGTTCTTC

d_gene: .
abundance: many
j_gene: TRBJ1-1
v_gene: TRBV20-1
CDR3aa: CSAREYVNTEAFF
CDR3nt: TGCAGTGCTAGAGAATATGTGAACACTGAAGCTTTCTTT

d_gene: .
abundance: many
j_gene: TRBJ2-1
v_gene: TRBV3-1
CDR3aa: CASSQEGRSGRFF
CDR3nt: TGTGCCAGCAGCCAAGAGGGAAGGTCCGGCCGTTTCTTC

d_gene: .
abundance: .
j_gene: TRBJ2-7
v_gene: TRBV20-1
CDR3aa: CSARVFGRNDEQYF
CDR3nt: TGCAGTGCTAGGGTGTTTGGGAGGAACGACGAGCAGTACTTC

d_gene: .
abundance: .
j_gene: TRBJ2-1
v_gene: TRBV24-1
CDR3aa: CSTSELTRGGVHEQFF
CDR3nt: TGTTCCACCAGTGAACTAACCAGGGGGGGGGTCCATGAGCAGTTCTTC

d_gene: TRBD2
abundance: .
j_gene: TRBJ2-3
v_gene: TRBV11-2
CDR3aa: CASSFLRLAGGTDTQYF
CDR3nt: TGTGCCAGCAGCTTCCTAAGACTAGCGGGAGGCACAGATACGCAGTATTTT

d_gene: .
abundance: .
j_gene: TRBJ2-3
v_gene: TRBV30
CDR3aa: CAWGLQGGSTQCF
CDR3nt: TGTGCCTGGGGGCTTCAGGGGGGGAGTACGCAGTGTTTT